The clone carrying this T cell receptor (beta chain) has ten or more counts. The target antigen is unknown. This record belongs to a study of early T cells in non-severe SARS-CoV-2 infection. Study overall: From unsorted whole blood, bulk RNA was sequenced, and the chains remained unpaired. General study findings and limits: Sequences matched to VDJdb favored anti-spike CD8 responses, while private and CD4 specificities were missed.

In TCRdb, the 5' RACE reads were re-called with MiXCR into one record per CDR3 protein. The repertoire holds tens of thousands of distinct CDR3 sequences, with around 10% as singletons. Germline V CDR1 and CDR2: MGHDK, SYGVNS. This CDR3 has 12 amino acids. V lost 4 bases to trimming and J lost 1 base, with 5 bases between them. This receptor was taken from an adult who was a healthcare worker with PCR-confirmed SARS-CoV-2 infection or an uninfected control (not recorded which). The chain employs TRBV25-1 and TRBJ2-7; D unclear. Input material: whole blood. CDR3 residues: CASSAQSYEQYF. The CDR3 DNA sequence: TGTGCCAGCAGTGCTCAGTCCTACGAGCAGTACTTC.